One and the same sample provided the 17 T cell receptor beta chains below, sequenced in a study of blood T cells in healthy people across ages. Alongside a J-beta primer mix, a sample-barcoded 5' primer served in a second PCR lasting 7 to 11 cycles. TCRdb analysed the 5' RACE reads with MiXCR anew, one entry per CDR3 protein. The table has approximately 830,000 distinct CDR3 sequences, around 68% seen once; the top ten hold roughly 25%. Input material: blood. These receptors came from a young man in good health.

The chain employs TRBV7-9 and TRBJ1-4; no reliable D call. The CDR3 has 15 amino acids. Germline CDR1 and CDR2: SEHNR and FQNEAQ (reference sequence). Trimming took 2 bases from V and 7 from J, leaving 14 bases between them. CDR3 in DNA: TGTGCCAGCAGCTTAAAGGCGCAGGATTCTGAAAAACTGTTTTTT. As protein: CASSLKAQDSEKLFF.

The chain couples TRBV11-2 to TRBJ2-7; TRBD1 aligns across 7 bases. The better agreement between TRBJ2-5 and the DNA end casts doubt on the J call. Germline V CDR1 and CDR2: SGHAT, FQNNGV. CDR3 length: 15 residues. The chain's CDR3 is CASSFLQGSGGTQYF. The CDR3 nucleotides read TGTGCCAGCAGCTTCTTACAGGGATCAGGGGGGACCCAGTACTTC.

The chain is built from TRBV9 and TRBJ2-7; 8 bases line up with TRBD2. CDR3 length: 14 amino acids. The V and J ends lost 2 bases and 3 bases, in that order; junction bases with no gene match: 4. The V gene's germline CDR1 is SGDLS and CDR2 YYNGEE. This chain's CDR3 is CASSVAGGVYEQYF. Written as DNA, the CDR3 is TGTGCCAGCAGCGTTGCGGGGGGCGTCTACGAGCAGTACTTC.

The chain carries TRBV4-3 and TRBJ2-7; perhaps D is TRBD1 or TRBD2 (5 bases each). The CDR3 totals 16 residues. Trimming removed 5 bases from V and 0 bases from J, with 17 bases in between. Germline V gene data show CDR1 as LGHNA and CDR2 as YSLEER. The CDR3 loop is CASSVRGPGTSYEQYF. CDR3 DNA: TGCGCCAGCAGCGTCCGGGGTCCGGGGACCTCCTACGAGCAGTACTTC.

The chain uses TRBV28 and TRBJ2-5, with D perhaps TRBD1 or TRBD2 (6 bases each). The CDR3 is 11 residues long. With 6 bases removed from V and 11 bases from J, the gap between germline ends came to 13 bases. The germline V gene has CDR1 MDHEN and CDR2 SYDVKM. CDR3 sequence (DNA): TGTGCCAGCAGCCGGGGGCGAGAGCAGTACTTC. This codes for CASSRGREQYF.

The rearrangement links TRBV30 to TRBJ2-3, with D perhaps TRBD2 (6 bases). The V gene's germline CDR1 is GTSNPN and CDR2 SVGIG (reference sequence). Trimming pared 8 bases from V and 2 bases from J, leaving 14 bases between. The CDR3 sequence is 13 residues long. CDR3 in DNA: TGTGCCCGGGGAGGTTCAAACACAGATACGCAGTATTTT. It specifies CARGGSNTDTQYF. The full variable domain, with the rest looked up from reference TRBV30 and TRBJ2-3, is SQTIHQWPATLVQPVGSPLSLECTVEGTSNPNLYWYRQAAGRGLQLLFYSVGIGQISSEVPQNLSASRPQDRQFILSSKKLLLSDSGFYLCARGGSNTDTQYFGPGTRLTVL.

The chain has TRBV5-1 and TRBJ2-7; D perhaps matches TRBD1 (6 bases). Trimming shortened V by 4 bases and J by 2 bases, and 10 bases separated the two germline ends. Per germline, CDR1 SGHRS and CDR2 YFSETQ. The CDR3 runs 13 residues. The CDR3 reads CASSADSAYEQYF. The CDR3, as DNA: TGCGCCAGCAGCGCGGACAGCGCCTACGAGCAGTACTTC.

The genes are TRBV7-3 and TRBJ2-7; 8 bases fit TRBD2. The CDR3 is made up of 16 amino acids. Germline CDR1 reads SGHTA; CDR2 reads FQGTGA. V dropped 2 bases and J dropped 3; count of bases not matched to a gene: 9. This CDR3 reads CASSLYVAGGYYEQYF. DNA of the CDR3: TGTGCCAGCAGCTTATACGTGGCGGGGGGATACTACGAGCAGTACTTC.

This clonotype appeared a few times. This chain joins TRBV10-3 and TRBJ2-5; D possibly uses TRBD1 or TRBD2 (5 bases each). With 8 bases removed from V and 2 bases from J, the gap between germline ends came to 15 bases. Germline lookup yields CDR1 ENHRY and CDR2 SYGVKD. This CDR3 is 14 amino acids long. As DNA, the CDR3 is TGTGCCATCGGGGCTAGCCGTAATCAAGAGACCCAGTACTTC. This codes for CAIGASRNQETQYF.

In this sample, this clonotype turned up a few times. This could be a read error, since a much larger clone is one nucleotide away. As DNA, the CDR3 is TGCAGTGCTCACCGGGGTGGTGGCTACACCTTC. Amino acids: CSAHRGGGYTF. The genes are TRBV20-1 and TRBJ1-2; no definite D call. The CDR3 spans 11 residues. CDR1 and CDR2 (germline): DFQATT, SNEGSKA (reference sequence). V lost 5 bases to trimming and J lost 7 bases, with 11 bases between them.

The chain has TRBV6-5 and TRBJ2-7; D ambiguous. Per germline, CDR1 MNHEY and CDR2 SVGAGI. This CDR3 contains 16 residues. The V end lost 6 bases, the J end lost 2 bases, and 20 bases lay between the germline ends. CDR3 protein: CASSRDGVVRTYEQYF. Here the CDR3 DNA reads TGTGCCAGCAGCCGCGACGGAGTGGTGAGAACCTACGAGCAGTACTTC.

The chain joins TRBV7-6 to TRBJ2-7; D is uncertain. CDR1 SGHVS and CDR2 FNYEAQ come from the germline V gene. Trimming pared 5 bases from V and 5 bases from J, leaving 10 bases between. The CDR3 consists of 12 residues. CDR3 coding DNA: TGTGCCAGCAGCCCGCTTGGGAACGAGCAGTACTTC. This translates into CASSPLGNEQYF.

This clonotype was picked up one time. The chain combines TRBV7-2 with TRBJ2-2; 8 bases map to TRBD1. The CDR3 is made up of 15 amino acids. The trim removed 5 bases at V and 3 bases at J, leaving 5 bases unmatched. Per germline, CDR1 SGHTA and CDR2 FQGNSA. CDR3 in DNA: TGTGCCAGCAGCCCAGGACAGGGACACACCGGGGAGCTGTTTTTT. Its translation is CASSPGQGHTGELFF.

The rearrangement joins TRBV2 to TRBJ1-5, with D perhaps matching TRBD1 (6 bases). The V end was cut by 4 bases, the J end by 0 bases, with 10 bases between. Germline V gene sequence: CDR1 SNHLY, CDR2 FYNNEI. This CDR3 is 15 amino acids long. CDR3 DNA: TGTGCCAGCAGTGCCTTGGGGGCTAGCAATCAGCCCCAGCATTTT. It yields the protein CASSALGASNQPQHF.

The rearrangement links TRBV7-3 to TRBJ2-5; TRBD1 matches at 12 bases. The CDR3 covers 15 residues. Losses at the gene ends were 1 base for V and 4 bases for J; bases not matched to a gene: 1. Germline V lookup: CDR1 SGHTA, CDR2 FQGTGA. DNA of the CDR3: TGTGCCAGCAGCTTAAAGGGACAGGGGGCAGAGACCCAGTACTTC. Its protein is CASSLKGQGAETQYF.

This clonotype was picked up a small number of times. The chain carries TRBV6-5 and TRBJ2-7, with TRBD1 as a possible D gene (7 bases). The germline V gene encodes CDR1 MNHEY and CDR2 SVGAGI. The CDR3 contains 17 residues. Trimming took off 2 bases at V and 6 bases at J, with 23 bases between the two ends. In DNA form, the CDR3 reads TGTGCCAGCAGTTACGGGGGGACAGCCAGCCGAGGGAGCGAGCAGTACTTC. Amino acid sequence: CASSYGGTASRGSEQYF.

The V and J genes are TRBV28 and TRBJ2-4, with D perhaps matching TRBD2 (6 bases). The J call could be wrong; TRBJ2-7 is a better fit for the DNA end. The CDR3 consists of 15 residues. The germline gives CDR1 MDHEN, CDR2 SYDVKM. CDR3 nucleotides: TGTGCCAGCACCCTACGCGGGGCAGGGTCTCCCGAGCAGTACTTC. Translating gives CASTLRGAGSPEQYF.